The 6 T cell receptor beta chains listed next were all sequenced from one sample in a study of cytomegalovirus exposure and HLA in healthy donors. A multiplex PCR was run with 60 Vbeta primers and 13 Jbeta primers. The data were produced by immunoSEQ multiplex PCR, yet TCRdb's version contains in-frame clones alone and is incomplete. The sample carries about 140,000 clones, around 80% recorded once. The sample was PBMCs. These receptors were taken from a man younger than 45 in good health and CMV-seropositive.

V and J are TRBV5-1 and TRBJ2-5; 12 bases are shared with TRBD2. J was trimmed by 3 bases and V by 4 bases; bases with no gene match: 1. There are 14 residues in the CDR3. CDR1 is SGHRS, CDR2 YFSETQ, per germline. The CDR3 spells CASSRLAGEETQYF. The CDR3 nucleotides are TGCGCCAGCAGCAGACTAGCGGGGGAAGAGACCCAGTACTTC.

This chain joins TRBV7-9 and TRBJ2-1; D remains ambiguous. Germline-derived CDR1 and CDR2 are SEHNR and FQNEAQ (reference sequence). Trimming cost V 1 base and J 8 bases, with 15 bases left between them. The CDR3 is made up of 15 amino acids. The DNA for the CDR3 is TGTGCCAGCAGCTTAGGGCGTGGCGGTACGGATGAGCAGTTCTTC. Translation: CASSLGRGGTDEQFF.

In DNA form, the CDR3 reads TGCGCCAGCAGCCCGGGACAGGGATCCTACGAGCAGTACTTC. Translation: CASSPGQGSYEQYF. This rearrangement joins TRBV4-1 to TRBJ2-7, with 9 bases that match TRBD1. Trimming took 4 bases from V and 1 from J; bases not matched to a gene: 2. Germline V gives CDR1 MGHRA, CDR2 YSYEKL. The length of the CDR3 is 14 residues.

The J gene is TRBJ2-3, the V gene TRBV5-1; D perhaps matches TRBD2 (6 bases). V dropped 4 bases and J dropped 2 bases, with 11 bases sitting between them. Germline CDR1 and CDR2: SGHRS and YFSETQ. The CDR3 extends over 14 amino acids. The CDR3 here is CASSRGEVTDTQYF. The CDR3 DNA follows: TGCGCCAGCAGCCGCGGGGAAGTCACAGATACGCAGTATTTT.

For the CDR3, the DNA is TGTGCCAGCAGCTCGACAGGGGTCCAGGAGGCCCAGTACTTC. It codes for CASSSTGVQEAQYF. The rearrangement joins TRBV28 to TRBJ2-5, with 8 bases lining up with TRBD1. The CDR3 is 14 amino acids. V shed 6 bases, J shed 9 bases, and the junction held 12 bases outside the gene matches. The V gene's germline CDR1 is MDHEN and CDR2 SYDVKM.

V and J are TRBV2 and TRBJ2-5, with D possibly TRBD2 on 7 matching bases. Germline CDR1 SNHLY, CDR2 FYNNEI. This CDR3 spans 16 amino acids. V was clipped by 6 bases and J by 0 bases, with 17 bases between them. The CDR3 nucleotides are TGTGCCAGCAGAAACCGGGGGGCGGTGGACCAAGAGACCCAGTACTTC. As protein: CASRNRGAVDQETQYF.